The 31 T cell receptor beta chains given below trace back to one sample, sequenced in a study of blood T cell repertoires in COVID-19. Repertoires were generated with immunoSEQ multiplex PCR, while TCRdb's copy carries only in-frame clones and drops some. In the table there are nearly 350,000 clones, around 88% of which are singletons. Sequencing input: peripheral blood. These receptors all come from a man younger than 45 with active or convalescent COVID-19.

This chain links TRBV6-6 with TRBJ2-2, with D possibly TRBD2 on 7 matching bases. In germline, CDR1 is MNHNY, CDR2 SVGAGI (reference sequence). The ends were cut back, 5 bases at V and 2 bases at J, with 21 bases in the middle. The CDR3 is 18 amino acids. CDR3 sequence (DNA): TGTGCCAGCAGTCCCGTGGGGGCTGGGACTACAAACACCGGGGAGCTGTTTTTT. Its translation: CASSPVGAGTTNTGELFF.

The CDR3 DNA follows: TGCGCCAGCAGCCGAAGCGGGATCCGGAATGAGCAGTTCTTC. Amino acid sequence: CASSRSGIRNEQFF. The rearrangement links TRBV5-1 to TRBJ2-1, with TRBD2 matching 7 bases. The length of the CDR3 is 14 residues. From germline, CDR1 is SGHRS and CDR2 YFSETQ. The V and J ends lost 4 bases and 7 bases, in that order; junction bases with no gene match: 8.

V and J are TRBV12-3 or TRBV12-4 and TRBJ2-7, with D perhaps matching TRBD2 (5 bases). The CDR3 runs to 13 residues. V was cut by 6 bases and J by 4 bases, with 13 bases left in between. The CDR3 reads CASRTAGEYEQYF. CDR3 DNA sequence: TGTGCCAGCAGAACGGCCGGGGAGTACGAGCAGTACTTC.

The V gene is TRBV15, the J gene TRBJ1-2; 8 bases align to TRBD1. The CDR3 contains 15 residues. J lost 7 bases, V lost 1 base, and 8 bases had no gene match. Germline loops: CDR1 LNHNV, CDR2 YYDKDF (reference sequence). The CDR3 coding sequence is TGTGCCACCAGCAGAGCCGCGGACAGGGCAAGTGGCTACACCTTC. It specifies CATSRAADRASGYTF.

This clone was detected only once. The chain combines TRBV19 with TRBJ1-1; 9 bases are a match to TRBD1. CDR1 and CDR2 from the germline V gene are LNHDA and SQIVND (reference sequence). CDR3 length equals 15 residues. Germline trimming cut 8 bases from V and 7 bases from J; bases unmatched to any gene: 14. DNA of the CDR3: TGTGCCAGTCTAACCCCCTTGGGGACAGGGATTGAAGCTTTCTTT. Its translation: CASLTPLGTGIEAFF.

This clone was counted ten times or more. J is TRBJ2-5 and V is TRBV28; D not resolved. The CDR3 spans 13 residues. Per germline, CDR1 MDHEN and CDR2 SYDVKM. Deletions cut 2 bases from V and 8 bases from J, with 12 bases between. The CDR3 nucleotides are TGTGCCAGCAGTTTACGCCAGAGGCTTACCCAGTACTTC. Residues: CASSLRQRLTQYF.

The CDR3 bases are TGTGCCAGCAGCCAGGGCAACGAGCAGTACTTC. Translated: CASSQGNEQYF. The genes are TRBV11-2 and TRBJ2-7; D is possibly TRBD1 (5 bases). The germline V gene has CDR1 SGHAT and CDR2 FQNNGV. This CDR3 spans 11 amino acids. V was clipped by 5 bases and J by 5 bases, with 7 bases between them.

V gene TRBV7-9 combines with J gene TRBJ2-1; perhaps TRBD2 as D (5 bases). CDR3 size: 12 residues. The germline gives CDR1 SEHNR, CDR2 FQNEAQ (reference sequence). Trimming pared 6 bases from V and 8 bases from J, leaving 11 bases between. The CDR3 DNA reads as TGTGCCAGCAGTCGCGGTAGCGATGAGCAGTTCTTC. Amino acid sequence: CASSRGSDEQFF.

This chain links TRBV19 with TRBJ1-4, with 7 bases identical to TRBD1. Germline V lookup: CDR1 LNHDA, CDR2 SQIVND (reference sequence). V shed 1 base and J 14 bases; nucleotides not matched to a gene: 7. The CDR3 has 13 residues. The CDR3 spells CASSIALTGTLFF. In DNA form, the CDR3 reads TGTGCCAGTAGTATAGCCCTGACAGGGACTCTGTTTTTT.

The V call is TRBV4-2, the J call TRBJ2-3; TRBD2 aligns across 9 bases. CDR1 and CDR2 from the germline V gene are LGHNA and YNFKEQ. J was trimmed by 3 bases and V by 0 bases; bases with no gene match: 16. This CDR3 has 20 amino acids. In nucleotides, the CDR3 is TGTGCCAGCAGCCAAGATCAATTCCACCCGACTAGCGGCACGACAGATACGCAGTATTTT. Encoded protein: CASSQDQFHPTSGTTDTQYF.

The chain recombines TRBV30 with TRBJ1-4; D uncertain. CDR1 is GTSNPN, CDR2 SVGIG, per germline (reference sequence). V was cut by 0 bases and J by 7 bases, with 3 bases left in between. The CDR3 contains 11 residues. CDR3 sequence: CAWSVGEKLFF. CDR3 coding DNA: TGTGCCTGGAGTGTCGGTGAAAAACTGTTTTTT.

The CDR3 DNA is TGTGCCAGCATGGAGGACAGGCCCTACGAGCAGTACTTC. Translating gives CASMEDRPYEQYF. This chain links TRBV2 with TRBJ2-7; TRBD1 matches at 7 bases. This CDR3 is built from 13 residues. CDR1 and CDR2 from the germline V gene are SNHLY and FYNNEI. Trimming at V came to 7 bases and at J to 2 bases, leaving 5 bases not matched to a gene.

The CDR3 is CASSPWTGSPEAFF. CDR3 nucleotide sequence: TGTGCCAGCAGTCCCTGGACAGGGAGCCCTGAAGCTTTCTTT. This sequence joins TRBV6-5 and TRBJ1-1; 8 bases map to TRBD1. Germline lookup yields CDR1 MNHEY and CDR2 SVGAGI. This CDR3 comprises 14 residues. The J segment lost 6 bases and the V segment lost 5 bases, leaving 8 bases of the junction unmatched.

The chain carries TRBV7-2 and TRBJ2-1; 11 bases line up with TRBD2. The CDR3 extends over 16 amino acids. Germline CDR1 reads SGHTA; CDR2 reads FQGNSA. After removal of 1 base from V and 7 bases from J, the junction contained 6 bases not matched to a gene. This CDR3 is CASSLVGTSGTNEQFF. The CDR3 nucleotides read TGTGCCAGCAGCTTAGTCGGGACTAGCGGAACTAATGAGCAGTTCTTC.

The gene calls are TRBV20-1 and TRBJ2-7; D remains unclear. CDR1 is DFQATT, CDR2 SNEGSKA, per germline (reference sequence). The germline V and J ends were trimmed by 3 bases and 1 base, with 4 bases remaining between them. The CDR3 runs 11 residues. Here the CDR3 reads CSASVSYEQYF. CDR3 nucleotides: TGCAGTGCTAGCGTTTCCTACGAGCAGTACTTC.

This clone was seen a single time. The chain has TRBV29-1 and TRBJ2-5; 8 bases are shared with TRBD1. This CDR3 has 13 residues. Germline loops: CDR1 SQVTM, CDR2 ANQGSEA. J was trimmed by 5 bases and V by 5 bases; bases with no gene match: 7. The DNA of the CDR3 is TGCAGCGTTCAAGGACAGGGCAGGGAGACCCAGTACTTC. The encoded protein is CSVQGQGRETQYF.

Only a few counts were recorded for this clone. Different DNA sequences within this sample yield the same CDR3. The CDR3 loop is CAWSPGGGQPQHF. CDR3 bases: TGTGCCTGGAGCCCTGGGGGCGGGCAGCCCCAGCATTTT. The chain combines TRBV30 with TRBJ1-5; tentative D call: TRBD1 (6 bases). The germline V and J ends were trimmed by 3 bases and 7 bases, with 13 bases remaining between them. Germline V gene lookup returns CDR1 GTSNPN and CDR2 SVGIG (reference sequence). The CDR3 is made up of 13 amino acids.

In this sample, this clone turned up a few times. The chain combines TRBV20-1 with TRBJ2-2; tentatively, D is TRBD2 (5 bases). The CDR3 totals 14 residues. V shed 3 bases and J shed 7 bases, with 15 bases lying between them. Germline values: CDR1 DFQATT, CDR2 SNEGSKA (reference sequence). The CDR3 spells CSASRLALDGELFF. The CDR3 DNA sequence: TGCAGTGCTAGTAGGCTAGCCTTGGACGGGGAGCTGTTTTTT.

The CDR3: CASSLWDRESQPQHF. The CDR3, as DNA: TGTGCCAGCAGCTTGTGGGACAGGGAAAGCCAGCCCCAGCATTTT. The rearrangement links TRBV7-2 to TRBJ1-5; 9 nucleotides line up with TRBD1. Germline CDR1 SGHTA, CDR2 FQGNSA. The CDR3 contains 15 residues. The trim removed 3 bases at V and 7 bases at J, leaving 7 bases unmatched.

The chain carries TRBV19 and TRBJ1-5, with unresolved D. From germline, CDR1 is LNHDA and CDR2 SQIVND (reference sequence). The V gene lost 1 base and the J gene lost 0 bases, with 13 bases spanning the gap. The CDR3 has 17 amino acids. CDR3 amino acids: CASSIVAGPYSNQPQHF. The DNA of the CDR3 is TGTGCCAGTAGTATAGTGGCAGGCCCTTATAGCAATCAGCCCCAGCATTTT.

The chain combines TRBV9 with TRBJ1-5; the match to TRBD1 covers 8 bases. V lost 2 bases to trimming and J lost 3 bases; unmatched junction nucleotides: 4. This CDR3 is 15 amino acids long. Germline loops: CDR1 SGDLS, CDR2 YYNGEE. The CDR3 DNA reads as TGTGCCAGCAGCGTTACGGGACAGGTCAATCAGCCCCAGCATTTT. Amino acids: CASSVTGQVNQPQHF.

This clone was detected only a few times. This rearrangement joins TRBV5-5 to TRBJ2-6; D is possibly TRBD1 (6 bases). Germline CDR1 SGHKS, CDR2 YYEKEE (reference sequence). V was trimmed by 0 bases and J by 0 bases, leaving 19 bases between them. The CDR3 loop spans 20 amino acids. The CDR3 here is CASSLAVLGQPVSGANVLTF. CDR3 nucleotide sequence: TGTGCCAGCAGCTTGGCCGTCTTAGGACAGCCGGTCTCTGGGGCCAACGTCCTGACTTTC.

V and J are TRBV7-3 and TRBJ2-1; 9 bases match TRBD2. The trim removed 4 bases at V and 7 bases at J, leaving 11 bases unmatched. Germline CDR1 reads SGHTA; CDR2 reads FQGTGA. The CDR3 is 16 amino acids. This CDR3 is CASSSKRGEALNEQFF. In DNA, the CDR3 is TGTGCCAGCAGCTCTAAGCGGGGGGAGGCTTTAAATGAGCAGTTCTTC. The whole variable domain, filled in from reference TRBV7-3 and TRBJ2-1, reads GAGVSQTPSNKVTEKGKYVELRCDPISGHTALYWYRQSLGQGPEFLIYFQGTGAADDSGLPNDRFFAVRPEGSVSTLKIQRTERGDSAVYLCASSSKRGEALNEQFFGPGTRLTVL.

Here the CDR3 reads CASSLQGPGSQPQHF. The CDR3 region has the DNA TGTGCCAGCAGCCTACAGGGGCCTGGTAGTCAGCCCCAGCATTTT. The rearrangement uses TRBV7-2 and TRBJ1-5, with TRBD1 identical over 7 bases. CDR3 length: 15 amino acids. Germline V gene sequence: CDR1 SGHTA, CDR2 FQGNSA. Trimming at V came to 5 bases and at J to 6 bases, leaving 10 bases not matched to a gene.

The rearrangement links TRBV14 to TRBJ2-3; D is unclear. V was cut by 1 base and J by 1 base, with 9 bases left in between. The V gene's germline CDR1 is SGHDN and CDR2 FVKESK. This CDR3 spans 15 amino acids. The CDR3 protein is CASSQGNSRTDTQYF. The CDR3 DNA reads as TGTGCCAGCAGCCAAGGGAACAGTCGCACAGATACGCAGTATTTT. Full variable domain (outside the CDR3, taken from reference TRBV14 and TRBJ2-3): EAGVTQFPSHSVIEKGQTVTLRCDPISGHDNLYWYRRVMGKEIKFLLHFVKESKQDESGMPNNRFLAERTGGTYSTLKVQPAELEDSGVYFCASSQGNSRTDTQYFGPGTRLTVL.

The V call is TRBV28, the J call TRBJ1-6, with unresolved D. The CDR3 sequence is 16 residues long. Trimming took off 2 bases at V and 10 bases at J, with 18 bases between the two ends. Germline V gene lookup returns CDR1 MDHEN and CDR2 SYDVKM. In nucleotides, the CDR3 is TGTGCCAGCAGTTTACTTTTATTCCGCGGCGGCTCACCCCTCCACTTT. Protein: CASSLLLFRGGSPLHF.

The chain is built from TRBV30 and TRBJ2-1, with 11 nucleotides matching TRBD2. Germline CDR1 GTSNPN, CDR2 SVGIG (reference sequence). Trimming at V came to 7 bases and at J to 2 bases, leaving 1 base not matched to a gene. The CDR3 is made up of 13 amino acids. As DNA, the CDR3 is TGTGCCTTGACTAGCGGGGCCTACAATGAGCAGTTCTTC. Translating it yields CALTSGAYNEQFF.

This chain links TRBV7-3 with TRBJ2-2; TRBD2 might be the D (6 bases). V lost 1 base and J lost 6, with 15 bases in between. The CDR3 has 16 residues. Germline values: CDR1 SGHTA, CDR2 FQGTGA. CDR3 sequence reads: CASSLSGTLGAGELFF. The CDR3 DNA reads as TGTGCCAGCAGCTTAAGCGGGACCCTAGGGGCCGGGGAGCTGTTTTTT.

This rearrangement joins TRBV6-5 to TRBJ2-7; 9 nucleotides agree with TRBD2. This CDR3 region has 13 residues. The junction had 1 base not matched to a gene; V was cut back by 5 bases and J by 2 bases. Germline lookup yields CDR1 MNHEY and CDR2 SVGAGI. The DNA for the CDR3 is TGTGCCAGCAGTAGACTAGCGGCCTACGAGCAGTACTTC. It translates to CASSRLAAYEQYF.

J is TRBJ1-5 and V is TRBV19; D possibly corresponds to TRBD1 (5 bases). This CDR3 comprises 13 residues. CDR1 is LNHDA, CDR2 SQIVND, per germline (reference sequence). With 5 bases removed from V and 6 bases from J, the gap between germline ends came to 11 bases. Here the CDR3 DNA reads TGTGCCAGTAGTCCCGTAAGGGGTCAGCCCCAGCATTTT. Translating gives CASSPVRGQPQHF.

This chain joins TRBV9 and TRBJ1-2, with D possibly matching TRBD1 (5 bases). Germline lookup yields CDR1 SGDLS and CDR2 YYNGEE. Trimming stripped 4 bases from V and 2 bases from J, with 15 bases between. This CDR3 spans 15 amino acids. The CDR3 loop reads CASSPQGGINYGYTF. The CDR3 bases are TGTGCCAGCAGCCCCCAGGGTGGGATAAACTATGGCTACACCTTC.